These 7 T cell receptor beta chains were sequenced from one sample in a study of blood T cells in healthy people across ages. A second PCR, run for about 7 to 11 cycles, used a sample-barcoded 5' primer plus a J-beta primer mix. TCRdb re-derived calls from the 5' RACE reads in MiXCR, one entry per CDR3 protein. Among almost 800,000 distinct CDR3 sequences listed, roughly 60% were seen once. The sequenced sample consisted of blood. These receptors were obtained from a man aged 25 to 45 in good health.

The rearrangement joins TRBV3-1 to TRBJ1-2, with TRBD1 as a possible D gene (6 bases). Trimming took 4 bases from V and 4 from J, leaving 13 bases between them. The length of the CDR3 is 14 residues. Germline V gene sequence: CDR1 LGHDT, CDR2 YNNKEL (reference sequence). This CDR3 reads CASSPPGQVYGYTF. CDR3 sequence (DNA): TGTGCCAGCAGCCCGCCGGGACAAGTCTATGGCTACACCTTC. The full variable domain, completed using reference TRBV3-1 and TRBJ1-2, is DTAVSQTPKYLVTQMGNDKSIKCEQNLGHDTMYWYKQDSKKFLKIMFSYNNKELIINETVPNRFSPKSPDKAHLNLHINSLELGDSAVYFCASSPPGQVYGYTFGSGTRLTVV.

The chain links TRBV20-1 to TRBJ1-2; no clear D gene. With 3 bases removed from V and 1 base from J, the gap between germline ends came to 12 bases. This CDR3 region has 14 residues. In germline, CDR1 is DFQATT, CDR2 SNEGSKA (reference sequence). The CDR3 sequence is CSASARVINYGYTF. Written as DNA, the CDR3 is TGCAGTGCTAGTGCGAGGGTGATTAACTATGGCTACACCTTC.

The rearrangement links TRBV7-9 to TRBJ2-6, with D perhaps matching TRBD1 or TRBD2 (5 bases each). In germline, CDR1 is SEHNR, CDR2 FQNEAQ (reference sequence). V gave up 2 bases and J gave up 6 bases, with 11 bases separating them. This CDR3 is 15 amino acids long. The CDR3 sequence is CASSLWGREANVLTF. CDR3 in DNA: TGTGCCAGCAGCTTATGGGGACGCGAGGCCAACGTCCTGACTTTC.

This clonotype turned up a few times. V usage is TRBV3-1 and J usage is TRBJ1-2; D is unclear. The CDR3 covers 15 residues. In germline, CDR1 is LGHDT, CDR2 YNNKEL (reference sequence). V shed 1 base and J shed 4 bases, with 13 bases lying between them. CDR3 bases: TGTGCCAGCAGCCAAGGACGGGGTGAAACCTATGGCTACACCTTC. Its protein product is CASSQGRGETYGYTF.

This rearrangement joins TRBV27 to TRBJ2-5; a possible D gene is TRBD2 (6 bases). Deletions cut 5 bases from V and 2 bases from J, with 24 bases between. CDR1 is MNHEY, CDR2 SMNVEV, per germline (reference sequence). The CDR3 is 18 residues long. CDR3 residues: CASSLHPSLGGTQETQYF. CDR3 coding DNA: TGTGCCAGCAGTCTCCACCCGTCTTTAGGTGGGACTCAAGAGACCCAGTACTTC.

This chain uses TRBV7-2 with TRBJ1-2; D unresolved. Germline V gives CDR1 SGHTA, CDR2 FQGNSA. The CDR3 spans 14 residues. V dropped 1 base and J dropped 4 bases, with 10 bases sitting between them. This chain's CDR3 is CASSLEPGSYGYTF. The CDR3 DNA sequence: TGTGCCAGCAGCTTAGAACCGGGGTCCTATGGCTACACCTTC.

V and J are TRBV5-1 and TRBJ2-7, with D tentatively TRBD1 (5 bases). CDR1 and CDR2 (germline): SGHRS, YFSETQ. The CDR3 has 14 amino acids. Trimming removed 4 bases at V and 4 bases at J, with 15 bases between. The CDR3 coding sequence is TGCGCCAGCAGCGTGGAAGGGGTAGTATACGAGCAGTACTTC. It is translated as CASSVEGVVYEQYF.